This T cell receptor beta chain was captured by sequencing in a study of human T cells and chemical hapten exposure. The study's findings and limits: Expanded TCRs grouped into significantly more large CDR3 similarity clusters than controls produced. The number of TCRs above 1 in 1000 frequency did not change after DPC sensitization.

The germline gives CDR1 MNHEY, CDR2 SVGAGI. CDR3 length equals 14 residues. V lost 8 bases and J lost 2, with 16 bases in between. This clonotype was counted only a few times. Its specificity is not known. This sample's time point: patch test 1, 2 weeks after DPC sensitization. Treatment noted: therapeutic diphenylcyclopropenone sensitization with weekly scalp DPC. The authors' total RNA extraction used unfractionated whole blood. TCRdb analysed the RACE reads with MiXCR anew, one entry per CDR3 protein. The sample consists of some 350,000 distinct CDR3 sequences, roughly 6.9% of them appearing once. The sample consisted of whole blood, taken in connection with sensitization to the hapten diphenylcyclopropenone (DPC). This sequence was found in a woman aged 18-29 years with alopecia areata. Some clones in this sample may be carry-over from other donors' samples. V and J are TRBV6-5 and TRBJ2-7, with D hard to call. CDR3 nucleotides: TGTGCCAGCTCAAGGGCTCCCCCCCCCTACGAGCAGTACTTC. Its translation: CASSRAPPPYEQYF.